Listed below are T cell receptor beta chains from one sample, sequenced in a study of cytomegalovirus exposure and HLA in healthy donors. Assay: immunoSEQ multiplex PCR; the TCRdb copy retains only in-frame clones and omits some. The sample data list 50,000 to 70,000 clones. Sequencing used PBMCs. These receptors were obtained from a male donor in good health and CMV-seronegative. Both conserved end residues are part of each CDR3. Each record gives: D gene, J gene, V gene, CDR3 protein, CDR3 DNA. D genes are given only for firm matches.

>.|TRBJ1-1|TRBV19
CASSGRGTLNTEAFF
TGTGCCAGTAGTGGTAGGGGCACCCTGAACACTGAAGCTTTCTTT
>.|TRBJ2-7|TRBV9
CASGGSEQYF
TGTGCCAGCGGGGGCAGCGAGCAGTACTTC
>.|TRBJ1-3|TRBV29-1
CSVGDLGNTIYF
TGCAGCGTTGGGGACTTGGGAAACACCATATATTTT
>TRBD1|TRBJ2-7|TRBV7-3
CASSSGQGGPYEQYF
TGTGCCAGCAGCTCCGGACAGGGAGGACCCTACGAGCAGTACTTC
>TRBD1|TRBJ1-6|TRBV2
CASSGNRGAYNSPLHF
TGTGCCAGCAGCGGGAACAGGGGGGCGTATAATTCACCCCTCCACTTT
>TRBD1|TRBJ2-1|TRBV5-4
CASSFFPGQGDYNEQFF
TGTGCCAGCAGCTTCTTCCCGGGACAGGGGGACTACAATGAGCAGTTCTTC
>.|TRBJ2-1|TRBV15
CATSTLPPYNEQFF
TGTGCCACCAGCACCCTTCCCCCTTACAATGAGCAGTTCTTC
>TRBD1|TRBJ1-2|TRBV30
CAWREDRVYGYTF
TGTGCCTGGAGGGAAGACAGGGTCTATGGCTACACCTTC
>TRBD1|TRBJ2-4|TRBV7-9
CASSLVQGAVIAKNIQYF
TGTGCCAGCAGCTTAGTACAGGGGGCCGTAATAGCCAAAAACATTCAGTACTTC
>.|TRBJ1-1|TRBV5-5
CASSPRLGQNTEAFF
TGTGCCAGCAGCCCCCGGTTAGGACAGAACACTGAAGCTTTCTTT
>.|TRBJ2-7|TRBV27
CASSPALASDYEQYF
TGTGCCAGCAGTCCGGCCCTAGCGAGCGACTACGAGCAGTACTTC
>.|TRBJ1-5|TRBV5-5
CASRGGLSNQPQHF
TGTGCCAGCAGAGGAGGGTTGAGCAATCAGCCCCAGCATTTT
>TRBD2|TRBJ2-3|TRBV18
CASSPRSGGTDTQYF
TGTGCCAGCTCACCACGGAGCGGGGGCACAGATACGCAGTATTTT
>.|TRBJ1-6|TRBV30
CALTVTANSPLHF
TGTGCCTTGACAGTCACGGCTAATTCACCCCTCCACTTT
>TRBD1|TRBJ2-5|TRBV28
CASTGMDRGSRETQYF
TGTGCCAGCACCGGAATGGACAGGGGGTCTCGGGAGACCCAGTACTTC
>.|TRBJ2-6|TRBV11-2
CASSNFIGSGANVLTF
TGTGCCAGCAGCAATTTTATCGGGTCTGGGGCCAACGTCCTGACTTTC
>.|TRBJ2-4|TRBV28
CASSFSGRVGIQYF
TGTGCCAGCAGTTTTTCAGGAAGAGTTGGCATTCAGTACTTC
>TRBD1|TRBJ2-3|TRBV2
CASRVGQGWTDKQYF
TGTGCCAGCAGGGTTGGACAGGGATGGACAGATAAGCAGTATTTT
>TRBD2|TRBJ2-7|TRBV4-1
CASSQAPAGDEQYF
TGCGCCAGCAGCCAAGCCCCAGCGGGGGACGAGCAGTACTTC
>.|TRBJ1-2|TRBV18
CASSSGRSGPNYGYTF
TGTGCCAGCTCATCAGGTAGATCAGGGCCGAACTATGGCTACACCTTC
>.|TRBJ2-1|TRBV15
CATSTLPPDNEQFF
TGTGCCACCAGCACCCTTCCCCCTGACAATGAGCAGTTCTTC
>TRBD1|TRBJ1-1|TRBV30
CAWRDRTGPNTEAFF
TGTGCCTGGAGAGATCGGACAGGGCCAAACACTGAAGCTTTCTTT
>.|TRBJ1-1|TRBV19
CASKDRNTEAFF
TGTGCCTCGAAAGACAGGAACACTGAAGCTTTCTTT
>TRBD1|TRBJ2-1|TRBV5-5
CASSTQGAGLGQFF
TGTGCCAGCAGCACGCAGGGGGCAGGATTAGGGCAGTTCTTC
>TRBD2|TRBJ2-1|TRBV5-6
CASSLGRAGAEADEQFF
TGTGCCAGCAGCTTGGGGCGGGCGGGAGCCGAGGCCGATGAGCAGTTCTTC